This T cell receptor (beta chain) emerged from a study of T-cell reconstitution after alpha-beta-depleted transplantation in children (dated by TCRdb to 2015 to 2016). Study-wide context: The study quantitatively tracked T-cell immune reconstitution after TCRalphabeta/CD19-depleted allogeneic hematopoietic cell transplantation in children using TCR repertoire profiling.

In the paper's terms, the time point label means: day 60 (about 2 months) after transplantation. The treatment or condition label, as the study defines it: allogeneic hematopoietic cell transplantation with graft depleted of TCRalphabeta T cells and CD19 B cells. Transplant recipients were children who received TCRalphabeta/CD19-depleted allogeneic hematopoietic cell grafts. Paper-wide results and their limitations: About two months after transplant, the apparently early recovery of alphabetaT-cell counts reportedly depended on just several hundred clones that had expanded rapidly and came from non-depleted graft cells. In some patients, high TCRbeta diversity at day 60 was attributed to recipient T cells and intrathymic progenitors that had survived conditioning. The frequencies of hyperexpanded clones fell over the following months, and after one year, T-cell counts and TCRbeta diversity were mostly attributed to newly produced T cells.

The CDR3 runs 12 residues from the cysteine to the phenylalanine. Solely the CDR3 DNA is kept, with 36 bases framed from the first base. The V and J ends are trimmed by 7 bases and 4 bases, leaving 11 bases between them. CDR1 and CDR2 (SQVTM, ANQGSEA) derive from the germline V gene. The library was obtained by PCR. The sequencer listed for this sample is Illumina HiSeq 2500. TCR libraries were prepared with molecular barcoding, using unique molecular identifiers to normalize TCRbeta repertoire quantification. TCRdb passed the public sequencing reads through fastp at Q25 and MiXCR, retaining productive beta sequences. Each CDR3 protein appears once, grouped with its most common genes and DNA. The sample has more than 85,000 distinct CDR3 sequences on record, under 7% of them singletons. Approximately 6.6% of the sample belongs to the ten largest clones. This clonotype was observed a handful of times. Its antigen has not been determined. Within one base of it there is no much larger clone, and no base qualities were kept.

This receptor was taken from a female patient aged 2 to 10 who had a stem cell transplant for Fanconi anemia, so the T cells may come from the graft donor. Sample: PBMCs, mostly from graft donor cells, taken 60 days after TCRalphabeta/CD19-depleted stem cell transplant. Here the chain combines TRBV29-1 and TRBJ1-3; no D segment can be confidently identified. At the DNA level, the sequence is TGCAGCGGGACCCGAGGGGGAAACACCATATATTTT. It codes for CSGTRGGNTIYF. This CDR3, with the reference TRBV29-1 and TRBJ1-3 proteins standing in past its ends, gives the full variable domain SAVISQKPSRDICQRGTSLTIQCQVDSQVTMMFWYRQQPGQSLTLIATANQGSEATYESGFVIDKFPISRPNLTFSTLTVSNMSPEDSSIYLCSGTRGGNTIYFGEGSWLTVV.